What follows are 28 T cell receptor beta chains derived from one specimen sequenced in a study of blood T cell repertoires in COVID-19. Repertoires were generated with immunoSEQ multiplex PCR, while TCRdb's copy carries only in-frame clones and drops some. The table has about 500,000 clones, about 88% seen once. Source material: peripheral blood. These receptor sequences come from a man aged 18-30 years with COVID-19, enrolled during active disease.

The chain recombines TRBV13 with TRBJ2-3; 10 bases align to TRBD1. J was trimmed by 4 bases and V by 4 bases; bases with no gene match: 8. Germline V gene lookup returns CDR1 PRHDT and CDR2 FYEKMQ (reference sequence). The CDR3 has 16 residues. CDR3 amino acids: CASSCLGTGEADTQYF. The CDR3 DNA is TGTGCCAGCAGCTGTTTAGGGACAGGGGAGGCAGATACGCAGTATTTT.

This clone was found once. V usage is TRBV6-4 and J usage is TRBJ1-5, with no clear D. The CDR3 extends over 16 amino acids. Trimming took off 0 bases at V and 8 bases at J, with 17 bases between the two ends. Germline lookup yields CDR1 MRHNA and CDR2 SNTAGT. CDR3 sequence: CASSDSRAALTEPQHF. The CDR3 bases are TGTGCCAGCAGTGACTCGAGGGCAGCCCTGACGGAGCCCCAGCATTTT.

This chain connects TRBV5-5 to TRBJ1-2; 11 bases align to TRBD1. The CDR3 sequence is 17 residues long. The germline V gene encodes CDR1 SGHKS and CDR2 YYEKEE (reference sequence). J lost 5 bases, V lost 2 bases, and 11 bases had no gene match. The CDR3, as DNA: TGTGCCAGCAGCTTATGGACAGGGGGCGCAACGAAGTATGGCTACACCTTC. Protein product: CASSLWTGGATKYGYTF.

As DNA, the CDR3 is TGTGCCACAGGGGGAAAGGGCGTTAGCACAGATACGCAGTATTTT. Translating it yields CATGGKGVSTDTQYF. The chain carries TRBV24-1 and TRBJ2-3, with a weak D call TRBD1 (6 bases). The CDR3 runs to 15 residues. V was pared by 10 bases and J by 0 bases, with 16 bases between. CDR1 is KGHDR and CDR2 is SFDVKD in the germline V gene.

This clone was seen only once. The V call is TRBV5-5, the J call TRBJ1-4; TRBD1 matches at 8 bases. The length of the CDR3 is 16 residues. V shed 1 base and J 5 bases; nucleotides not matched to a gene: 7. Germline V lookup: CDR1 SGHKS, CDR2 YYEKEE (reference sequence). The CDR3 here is CASSLSRGHGNEKLFF. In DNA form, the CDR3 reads TGTGCCAGCAGCTTGTCCAGGGGGCACGGAAATGAAAAACTGTTTTTT.

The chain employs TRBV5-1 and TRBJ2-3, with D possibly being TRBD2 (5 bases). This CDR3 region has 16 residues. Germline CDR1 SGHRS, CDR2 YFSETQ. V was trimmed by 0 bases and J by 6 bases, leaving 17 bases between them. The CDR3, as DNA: TGCGCCAGCAGCTTGGAGGCACGAGCGGCCAGGGATACGCAGTATTTT. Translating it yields CASSLEARAARDTQYF.

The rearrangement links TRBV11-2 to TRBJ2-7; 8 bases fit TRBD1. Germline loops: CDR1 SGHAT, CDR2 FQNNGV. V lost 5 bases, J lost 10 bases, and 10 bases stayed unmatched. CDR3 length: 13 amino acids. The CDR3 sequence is CASSPEDRVEQYF. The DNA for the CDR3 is TGTGCCAGCAGCCCGGAGGACAGGGTAGAACAGTACTTC.

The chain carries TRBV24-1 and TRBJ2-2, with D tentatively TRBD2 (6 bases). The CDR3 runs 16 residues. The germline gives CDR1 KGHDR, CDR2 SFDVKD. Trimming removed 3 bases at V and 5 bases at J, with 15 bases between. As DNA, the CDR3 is TGTGCCACCAGTGATCTTTCGGGAGCCCCAACCGGGGAGCTGTTTTTT. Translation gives CATSDLSGAPTGELFF.

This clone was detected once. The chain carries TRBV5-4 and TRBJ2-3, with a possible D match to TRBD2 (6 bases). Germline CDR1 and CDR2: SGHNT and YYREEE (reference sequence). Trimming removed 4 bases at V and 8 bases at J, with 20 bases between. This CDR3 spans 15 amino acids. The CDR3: CASSPGTAERGTQYF. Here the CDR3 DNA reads TGTGCCAGCAGCCCCGGGACTGCGGAAAGGGGTACGCAGTATTTT.

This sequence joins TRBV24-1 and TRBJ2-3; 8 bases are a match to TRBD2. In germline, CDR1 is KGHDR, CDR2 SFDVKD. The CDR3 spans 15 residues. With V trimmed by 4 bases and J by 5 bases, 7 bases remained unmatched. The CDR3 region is CATSDPRAGGDTQYF. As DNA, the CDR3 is TGTGCCACCAGTGACCCAAGGGCGGGGGGAGATACGCAGTATTTT.

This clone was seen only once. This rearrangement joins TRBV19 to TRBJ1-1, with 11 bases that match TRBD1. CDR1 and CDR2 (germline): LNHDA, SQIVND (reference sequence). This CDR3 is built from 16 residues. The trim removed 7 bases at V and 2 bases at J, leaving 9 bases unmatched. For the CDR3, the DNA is TGTGCCAGTAAGGCCTGGGACAGGGGGATTAACACTGAAGCTTTCTTT. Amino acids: CASKAWDRGINTEAFF.

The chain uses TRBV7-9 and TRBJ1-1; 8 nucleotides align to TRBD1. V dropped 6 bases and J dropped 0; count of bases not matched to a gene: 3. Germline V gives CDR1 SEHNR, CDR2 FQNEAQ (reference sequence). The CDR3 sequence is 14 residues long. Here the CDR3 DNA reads TGTGCCAGCAGTAGGACAGGGATGAACACTGAAGCTTTCTTT. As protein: CASSRTGMNTEAFF.

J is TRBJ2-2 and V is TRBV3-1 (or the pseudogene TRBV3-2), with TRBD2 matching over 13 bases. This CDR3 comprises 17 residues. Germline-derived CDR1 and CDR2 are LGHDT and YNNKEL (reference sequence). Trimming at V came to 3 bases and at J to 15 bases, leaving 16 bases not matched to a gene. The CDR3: CASSHEGTSGRAREVFF. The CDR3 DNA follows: TGTGCCAGCAGCCACGAAGGAACTAGCGGGAGGGCCCGTGAGGTGTTTTTT.

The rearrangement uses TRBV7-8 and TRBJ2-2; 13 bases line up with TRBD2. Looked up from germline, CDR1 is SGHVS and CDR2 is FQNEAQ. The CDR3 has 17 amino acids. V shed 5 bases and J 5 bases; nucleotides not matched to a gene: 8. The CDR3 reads CASSAGLAGARTGELFF. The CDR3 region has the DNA TGTGCCAGCAGCGCTGGACTAGCGGGGGCTAGAACCGGGGAGCTGTTTTTT.

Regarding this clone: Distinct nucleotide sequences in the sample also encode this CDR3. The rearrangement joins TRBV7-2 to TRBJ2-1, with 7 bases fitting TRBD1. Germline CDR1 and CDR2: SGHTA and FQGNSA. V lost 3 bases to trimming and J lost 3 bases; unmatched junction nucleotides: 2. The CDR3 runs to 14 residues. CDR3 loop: CASSLRGLYNEQFF. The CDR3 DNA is TGTGCCAGCAGCTTGAGGGGGCTCTACAATGAGCAGTTCTTC.

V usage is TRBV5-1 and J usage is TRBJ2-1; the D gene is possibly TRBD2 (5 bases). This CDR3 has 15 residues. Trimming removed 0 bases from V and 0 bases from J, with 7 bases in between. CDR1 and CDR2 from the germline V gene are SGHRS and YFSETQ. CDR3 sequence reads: CASSLGGDSYNEQFF. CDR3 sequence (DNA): TGCGCCAGCAGCTTGGGGGGAGACTCCTACAATGAGCAGTTCTTC.

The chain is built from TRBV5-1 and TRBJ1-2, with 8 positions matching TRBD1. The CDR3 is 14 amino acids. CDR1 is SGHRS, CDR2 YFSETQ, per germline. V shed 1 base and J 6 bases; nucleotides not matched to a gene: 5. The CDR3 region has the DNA TGCGCCAGCAGCTTGCAGGGACAGGCTCATGGCTACACCTTC. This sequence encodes CASSLQGQAHGYTF.

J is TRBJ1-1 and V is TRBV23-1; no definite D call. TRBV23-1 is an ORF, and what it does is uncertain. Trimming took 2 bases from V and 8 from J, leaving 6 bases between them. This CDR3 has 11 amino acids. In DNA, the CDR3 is TGCGCCAGCAGTCAAACAGAGGAAGCTTTCTTT. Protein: CASSQTEEAFF.

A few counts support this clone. For the CDR3, the DNA is TGTGCCAGCAGCTCCGAGGACAGGGAGGGCGGGGAGCTGTTTTTT. Translation gives CASSSEDREGGELFF. The rearrangement uses TRBV9 and TRBJ2-2; TRBD1 might be the D (8 bases). Germline-derived CDR1 and CDR2 are SGDLS and YYNGEE. The CDR3 sequence is 15 residues long. Trimming cost V 4 bases and J 7 bases, with 17 bases left between them. The full variable domain, its missing parts supplied by reference TRBV9 and TRBJ2-2, is DSGVTQTPKHLITATGQRVTLRCSPRSGDLSVYWYQQSLDQGLQFLIQYYNGEERAKGNILERFSAQQFPDLHSELNLSSLELGDSALYFCASSSEDREGGELFFGEGSRLTVL.

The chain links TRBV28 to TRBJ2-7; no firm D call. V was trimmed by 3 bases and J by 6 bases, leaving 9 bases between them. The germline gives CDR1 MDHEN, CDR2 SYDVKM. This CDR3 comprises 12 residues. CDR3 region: CASSFSPREQYF. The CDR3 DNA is TGTGCCAGCAGTTTTAGCCCCCGCGAGCAGTACTTC.

The CDR3 region has the DNA TGTGCCAGCAGCCCCTCGACAGGGAACTATAACTATGGCTACACCTTC. It specifies CASSPSTGNYNYGYTF. This sequence joins TRBV5-6 and TRBJ1-2; 7 nucleotides align to TRBD1. This CDR3 comprises 16 residues. V lost 4 bases to trimming and J lost 1 base; unmatched junction nucleotides: 10. Germline CDR1 SGHDT, CDR2 YYEEEE.

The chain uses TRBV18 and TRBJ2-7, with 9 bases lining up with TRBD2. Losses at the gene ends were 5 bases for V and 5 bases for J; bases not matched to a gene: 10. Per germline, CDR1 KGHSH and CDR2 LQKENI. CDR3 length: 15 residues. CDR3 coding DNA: TGTGCCAGCTCAGCACTAGCGGGTACGGAGAACGAGCAGTACTTC. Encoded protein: CASSALAGTENEQYF.

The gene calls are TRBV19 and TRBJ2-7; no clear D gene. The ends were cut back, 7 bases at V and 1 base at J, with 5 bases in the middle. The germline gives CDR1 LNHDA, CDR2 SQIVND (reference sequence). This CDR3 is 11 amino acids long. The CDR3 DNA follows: TGTGCCAGTACAGATTCCTACGAGCAGTACTTC. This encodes CASTDSYEQYF.

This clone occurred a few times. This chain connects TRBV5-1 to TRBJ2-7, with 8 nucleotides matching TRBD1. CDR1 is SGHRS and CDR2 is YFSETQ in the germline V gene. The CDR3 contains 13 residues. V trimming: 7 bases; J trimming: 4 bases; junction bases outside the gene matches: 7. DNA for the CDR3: TGCGCCAGCGGGCGCGGGACAGGATACGAGCAGTACTTC. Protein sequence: CASGRGTGYEQYF.

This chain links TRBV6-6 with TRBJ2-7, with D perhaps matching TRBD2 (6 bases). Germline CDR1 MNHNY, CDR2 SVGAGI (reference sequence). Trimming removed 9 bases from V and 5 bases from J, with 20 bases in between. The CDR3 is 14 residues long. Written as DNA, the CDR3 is TGTGCCAGTTGGGCCCGGGGGTCGAACCACGAGCAGTACTTC. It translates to CASWARGSNHEQYF.

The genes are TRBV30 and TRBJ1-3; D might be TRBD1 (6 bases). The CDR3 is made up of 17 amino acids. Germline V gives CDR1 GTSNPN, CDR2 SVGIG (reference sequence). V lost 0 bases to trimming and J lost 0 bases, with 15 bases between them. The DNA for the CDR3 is TGTGCCTGGAGTGTACTGGGACACTTCGACTCTGGAAACACCATATATTTT. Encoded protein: CAWSVLGHFDSGNTIYF.

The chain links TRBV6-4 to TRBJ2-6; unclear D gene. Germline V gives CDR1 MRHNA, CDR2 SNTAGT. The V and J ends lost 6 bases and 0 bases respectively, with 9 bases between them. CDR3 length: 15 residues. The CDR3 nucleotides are TGTGCCAGCAGCCAAGTGGCCTCTGGGGCCAACGTCCTGACTTTC. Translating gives CASSQVASGANVLTF.

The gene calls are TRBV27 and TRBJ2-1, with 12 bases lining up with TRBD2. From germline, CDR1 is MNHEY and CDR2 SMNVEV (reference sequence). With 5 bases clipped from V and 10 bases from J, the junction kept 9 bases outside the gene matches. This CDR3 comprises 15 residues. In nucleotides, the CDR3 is TGTGCCAGCAGTGCCGGACTAGCGGGATTAGGAGAGCAGTTCTTC. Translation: CASSAGLAGLGEQFF.